The 26 T cell receptor beta chains listed next were all sequenced from one sample in a study of identical twins. TCRdb re-called the 5' RACE reads through MiXCR, storing one row per CDR3 protein. The data contain about 920,000 distinct CDR3 sequences, approximately 13% of them singletons. The same sample was also used in a study of yellow fever vaccine responses in identical twins.

The sequenced sample was PBMCs. These receptors were obtained from a woman aged 18-29 years in good health.

This clonotype was counted a few times. The V call is TRBV19, the J call TRBJ2-1; 9 bases map to TRBD1. Germline V gene lookup returns CDR1 LNHDA and CDR2 SQIVND (reference sequence). After removal of 5 bases from V and 8 bases from J, the junction contained 7 bases not matched to a gene. This CDR3 has 14 amino acids. For the CDR3, the DNA is TGTGCCAGTAGTTATCCGGACAGGGGCTATGAGCAGTTCTTC. This codes for CASSYPDRGYEQFF.

The CDR3 spells CASSLHPLRSGRADTQYF. Written as DNA, the CDR3 is TGTGCCAGCAGCTTACACCCCCTCCGGTCGGGGCGTGCGGATACGCAGTATTTT. This rearrangement joins TRBV7-6 to TRBJ2-3; the D gene could be TRBD1 or TRBD2 (5 bases each). The germline V gene encodes CDR1 SGHVS and CDR2 FNYEAQ. The CDR3 has 18 residues. Trimming left V 2 bases short and J 6 bases short, with 24 bases between.

V is TRBV24-1 and J is TRBJ1-2, with D unresolved. CDR1 KGHDR and CDR2 SFDVKD come from the germline V gene. There are 12 residues in the CDR3. The V end lost 4 bases, the J end lost 7 bases, and 9 bases lay between the germline ends. The CDR3 sequence is CATSDGIFGYTF. Written as DNA, the CDR3 is TGTGCCACCAGTGACGGCATTTTTGGCTACACCTTC.

The chain carries TRBV7-9 and TRBJ2-6; possible D gene TRBD2, 6 bases. Germline assignment: CDR1 SEHNR and CDR2 FQNEAQ (reference sequence). The CDR3 has 16 amino acids. Trimming pared 2 bases from V and 3 bases from J, leaving 11 bases between. CDR3 amino acids: CASSLQGGGGANVLTF. The CDR3 DNA follows: TGTGCCAGCAGCTTACAGGGAGGTGGTGGGGCCAACGTCCTGACTTTC.

This chain uses TRBV20-1 with TRBJ2-2; 8 bases are shared with TRBD2. Germline V gives CDR1 DFQATT, CDR2 SNEGSKA (reference sequence). J gave up 6 bases and V 7 bases, and 7 bases lay outside the gene matches. The CDR3 contains 13 residues. This CDR3 reads CSVSGESAGELFF. In DNA form, the CDR3 reads TGCAGTGTTAGCGGGGAATCGGCCGGGGAGCTGTTTTTT.

This clonotype has only a few counts. The rearrangement joins TRBV24-1 to TRBJ2-1; D remains unclear. This CDR3 is built from 16 residues. Germline V lookup: CDR1 KGHDR, CDR2 SFDVKD. Trimming shortened V by 3 bases and J by 0 bases, and 11 bases separated the two germline ends. In DNA, the CDR3 is TGTGCCACCAGTGATAGGGTTCTTGGCTCCTACAATGAGCAGTTCTTC. Amino acids: CATSDRVLGSYNEQFF.

The chain links TRBV5-5 to TRBJ1-1; D gene uncertain. This CDR3 is 13 amino acids long. Trimming left V 2 bases short and J 5 bases short, with 10 bases between. Germline V gives CDR1 SGHKS, CDR2 YYEKEE (reference sequence). CDR3 nucleotides: TGTGCCAGCAGCTTTTGGTGCGGGACTGAAGCTTTCTTT. Translation gives CASSFWCGTEAFF.

This clonotype showed up just a few times. The V and J genes are TRBV3-1 and TRBJ1-2; D is undetermined. The CDR3 extends over 17 amino acids. The V gene's germline CDR1 is LGHDT and CDR2 YNNKEL (reference sequence). V was shortened by 0 bases and J by 6 bases, with 20 bases between the two germline ends. CDR3 nucleotide sequence: TGTGCCAGCAGCCAAGATAGGTGGCGACATTTCCAGGATGGCTACACCTTC. It codes for CASSQDRWRHFQDGYTF.

The CDR3 spells CATTGTEHGYTF. The DNA for the CDR3 is TGTGCCACGACCGGGACAGAACATGGCTACACCTTC. The gene calls are TRBV10-3 and TRBJ1-2; 7 bases fit TRBD1. Per the germline V gene, CDR1 is ENHRY and CDR2 is SYGVKD. The CDR3 runs to 12 residues. The trim removed 10 bases at V and 6 bases at J, leaving 8 bases unmatched.

The CDR3 nucleotides are TGTGCCAGCAGCTTAGTTTGGTTGGGGGACAGGGCCACTGTTGAGCAGTTCTTC. Its translation is CASSLVWLGDRATVEQFF. The V gene is TRBV11-2, the J gene TRBJ2-1, with 9 bases lining up with TRBD1. Germline V lookup: CDR1 SGHAT, CDR2 FQNNGV. Trimming removed 1 base from V and 9 bases from J; junction bases left unmatched: 16. This CDR3 spans 18 amino acids.

This clonotype has only a few counts. The chain joins TRBV3-1 to TRBJ1-1; TRBD1 might be the D (5 bases). Germline V gene sequence: CDR1 LGHDT, CDR2 YNNKEL (reference sequence). The CDR3 is made up of 14 amino acids. With 5 bases removed from V and 2 bases from J, the gap between germline ends came to 12 bases. The CDR3 sequence: CASSSFDSNTEAFF. In DNA, the CDR3 is TGTGCCAGCAGCTCTTTCGACAGTAACACTGAAGCTTTCTTT.

The chain links TRBV29-1 to TRBJ2-3; TRBD2 agrees at 7 bases. V shed 8 bases, J shed 4 bases, and the junction held 12 bases outside the gene matches. This CDR3 spans 14 amino acids. The germline gives CDR1 SQVTM, CDR2 ANQGSEA. The CDR3 region is CSNKRLALPDTQYF. The CDR3, as DNA: TGCAGCAATAAACGACTAGCACTCCCAGATACGCAGTATTTT.

This clonotype was recorded at least ten times. V gene TRBV25-1 combines with J gene TRBJ2-7; D not resolved. Germline CDR1 and CDR2: MGHDK and SYGVNS. The germline V and J ends were trimmed by 1 base and 4 bases, with 14 bases remaining between them. This CDR3 region has 15 residues. The CDR3, as DNA: TGTGCCAGCAGTGAATCGCCCACGAGTGATTACGAGCAGTACTTC. It translates to CASSESPTSDYEQYF.

There are a few counts of this clonotype. The V call is TRBV29-1, the J call TRBJ2-1, with 11 nucleotides matching TRBD2. V lost 4 bases to trimming and J lost 7 bases; unmatched junction nucleotides: 6. Germline CDR1 is SQVTM and CDR2 is ANQGSEA. The CDR3 extends over 14 amino acids. The CDR3, as DNA: TGCAGCGTTGTGGGGCTAGCGGGAGGTAATGAGCAGTTCTTC. Its protein is CSVVGLAGGNEQFF.

The gene calls are TRBV6-5 and TRBJ1-2; D is unresolved. V was trimmed by 10 bases and J by 8 bases, leaving 17 bases between them. Per germline, CDR1 MNHEY and CDR2 SVGAGI. The CDR3 spans 12 residues. The chain's CDR3 is CATADRLGGYTF. The DNA of the CDR3 is TGTGCCACCGCCGACCGATTGGGGGGCTACACCTTC.

In this sample, this clonotype turned up a few times. This sequence joins TRBV5-1 and TRBJ2-1; TRBD2 aligns across 11 bases. Germline V gives CDR1 SGHRS, CDR2 YFSETQ. The CDR3 contains 15 residues. With 4 bases clipped from V and 10 bases from J, the junction kept 10 bases outside the gene matches. The CDR3 loop reads CASSAGTSGAGEQFF. The CDR3 DNA reads TGCGCCAGCAGCGCCGGGACTAGCGGAGCAGGGGAGCAGTTCTTC.

This chain links TRBV12-3 or TRBV12-4 with TRBJ2-1, with 9 bases aligning to TRBD2. The CDR3 totals 14 residues. V trimming: 5 bases; J trimming: 7 bases; junction bases outside the gene matches: 6. The CDR3 loop is CASSESGRTNEQFF. CDR3 coding DNA: TGTGCCAGCAGTGAGAGCGGGAGGACTAATGAGCAGTTCTTC.

The chain carries TRBV5-1 and TRBJ2-7; 7 bases match TRBD2. Germline V gene sequence: CDR1 SGHRS, CDR2 YFSETQ. The CDR3 covers 14 residues. Trimming cost V 2 bases and J 2 bases; bases outside gene matches: 4. The CDR3 loop reads CASSFLAEAYEQYF. CDR3 nucleotide sequence: TGCGCCAGCAGCTTCCTAGCGGAGGCCTACGAGCAGTACTTC.

The sample holds a few counts of this clonotype. The genes are TRBV7-9 and TRBJ2-2; a weak D match, TRBD1 (5 bases). The germline gives CDR1 SEHNR, CDR2 FQNEAQ (reference sequence). V dropped 3 bases and J dropped 1 base, with 9 bases sitting between them. The CDR3 contains 15 residues. In DNA, the CDR3 is TGTGCCAGCAGCTTCCAAGACAGGAACACCGGGGAGCTGTTTTTT. Translating it yields CASSFQDRNTGELFF.

The chain couples TRBV24-1 to TRBJ2-3; unclear D gene. With 0 bases removed from V and 5 bases from J, the gap between germline ends came to 5 bases. There are 13 residues in the CDR3. Per the germline V gene, CDR1 is KGHDR and CDR2 is SFDVKD. This chain's CDR3 is CATSDLIEDTQYF. Written as DNA, the CDR3 is TGTGCCACCAGTGATTTGATAGAAGATACGCAGTATTTT.

The chain has TRBV7-9 and TRBJ2-3; 9 positions agree with TRBD1. The V and J ends lost 5 bases and 6 bases, in that order; junction bases with no gene match: 9. Germline assignment: CDR1 SEHNR and CDR2 FQNEAQ (reference sequence). The CDR3 is made up of 15 amino acids. For the CDR3, the DNA is TGTGCCAGCAGCCCTAGACAGGGGGTTTATGATACGCAGTATTTT. This encodes CASSPRQGVYDTQYF.

Ten or more counts support this clonotype. The CDR3 does not close with the conserved phenylalanine or tryptophan, likely indicating a read error. For the CDR3, the DNA is TGTGCCAGCAGCCAAGACAATCGAGCTTTCTCT. Protein sequence: CASSQDNRAFS. J is TRBJ1-1 and V is TRBV3-1; D unclear. The V gene lost 0 bases and the J gene lost 10 bases, with 6 bases spanning the gap. Germline CDR1 is LGHDT and CDR2 is YNNKEL (reference sequence). This CDR3 has 11 residues.

This clonotype came up a few times. J is TRBJ2-1 and V is TRBV7-6, with TRBD2 matching 12 bases. This CDR3 is 18 amino acids long. Germline V gene lookup returns CDR1 SGHVS and CDR2 FNYEAQ. V trimming: 0 bases; J trimming: 10 bases; junction bases outside the gene matches: 13. Written as DNA, the CDR3 is TGTGCCAGCAGCTTAGCCACTAGCGGGGGGACTCGAATGTTAGAGCAGTTCTTC. Translated: CASSLATSGGTRMLEQFF.

This clonotype was seen a few times. The rearrangement links TRBV3-1 to TRBJ2-2, with D unresolved. Between the trimmed V and J ends, which lost 1 base and 7 bases, there was a span of 13 bases. Germline loops: CDR1 LGHDT, CDR2 YNNKEL (reference sequence). This CDR3 region has 15 residues. CDR3 coding DNA: TGTGCCAGCAGCCAAGTCTATAAGAATGACGGGGAGCTGTTTTTT. Protein sequence: CASSQVYKNDGELFF.

The chain joins TRBV7-2 to TRBJ2-2; no clear D gene. Germline V gene lookup returns CDR1 SGHTA and CDR2 FQGNSA. The CDR3 is 13 amino acids. Trimming stripped 3 bases from V and 5 bases from J, with 7 bases between. Here the CDR3 DNA reads TGTGCCAGCAGCTTCTATGAAACCGGGGAGCTGTTTTTT. Protein sequence: CASSFYETGELFF.

This chain links TRBV25-1 with TRBJ2-1; D possibly corresponds to TRBD2 (6 bases). Deletions cut 5 bases from V and 3 bases from J, with 20 bases between. Germline-derived CDR1 and CDR2 are MGHDK and SYGVNS. This CDR3 contains 17 residues. The chain's CDR3 is CASSKRPGLTVYNEQFF. DNA for the CDR3: TGTGCCAGCAGTAAGAGGCCGGGACTTACCGTCTACAATGAGCAGTTCTTC.